The present TCR beta chain was sequenced within a study of blood T cells in healthy people across ages. Study conclusions and caveats: Long-lived donors had more naive CD4+ cells and higher diversity than aged donors. A roughly linear age-dependent decrease characterized TCR beta diversity per million T cells. Diversity of TCR beta correlated strongly with naive T cell percentage.

This CDR3 is 15 amino acids long. V dropped 0 bases and J dropped 4 bases, with 10 bases sitting between them. Germline-derived CDR1 and CDR2 are SGHRS and YFSETQ. A sample-barcoded 5' primer and a J-beta primer mix were used in a second PCR of roughly 7 to 11 cycles. Every cDNA molecule bore a tag from a template-switch adaptor containing 12 random nucleotides. TCRdb redid the calling of the 5' RACE reads with MiXCR, one entry per CDR3 protein. The sample consists of around 1,900,000 distinct CDR3 sequences, around 40% of them appearing once. This clonotype was picked up a small number of times. The antigen is undetermined.

The chain combines TRBV5-1 with TRBJ2-2; weak D call: TRBD1 (5 bases). Sequenced input: blood. This clonotype was sampled from a human donor in good health. The CDR3 DNA reads TGCGCCAGCAGCTTGGCGGACATCTTCACCGGGGAGCTGTTTTTT. This codes for CASSLADIFTGELFF.